This TCR beta chain emerged from a study of shared clonotypes between healthy human individuals. Assay execution took place at the deep level. The table came from immunoSEQ multiplex PCR; TCRdb's copy has only in-frame clones and leaves some out. The table shows around 500,000 clones, with about 72% occurring only once. Note on this clone: Antigen specificity is unknown.

Donors were healthy HIV-negative adults without recent acute infections or vaccinations. Study-level findings and limits: Sequencing depth was expected to affect clonotype sharing among donors. Researchers sampled blood only, noting tissue repertoires likely differ.

The receptor's source is a woman in her 40s in good health. Some clones in this sample may be carry-over from other donors' samples. The specimen sequenced was PBMCs.

The DNA of the CDR3 is TGTGCCAGCAGCGTGACTAGCGGGAGTGACGAGCAGTACTTC. Its translation: CASSVTSGSDEQYF. The chain combines TRBV6-4 with TRBJ2-7; TRBD2 matches at 12 bases. The length of the CDR3 is 14 residues. CDR1 and CDR2 (germline): MRHNA, SNTAGT. V was pared by 6 bases and J by 5 bases, with 5 bases of the junction left unmatched.